Below, one T cell receptor (beta chain) is given with its context. The germline CDR1 and CDR2 sequences are SQVTM and ANQGSEA. The V segment lost 2 bases and the J segment 8 bases; nucleotides outside the gene matches: 11. The CDR3 contains 15 residues. The entry originates in a study of blood T cell repertoires in COVID-19. Per the authors' pipeline: Reference gene primer amplification yielded estimated nucleated cell counts. Measured with immunoSEQ multiplex PCR; TCRdb has only the in-frame clones, and not every one. D and trimming come from the DNA, and the V and J calls and clone size come from that table. The table includes approximately 170,000 clones, approximately 81% detected once. Enrollment of patients from Seattle took place during active infection, with longitudinal follow-up.

This chain joins TRBV29-1 and TRBJ1-1, with 10 nucleotides matching TRBD1. The receptor was derived from a woman aged 70-85 years with COVID-19, enrolled during active disease. Sequencing was done on a sample of peripheral blood. The CDR3, as DNA: TGCAGCGTTGAACCTGACAGGGGGCATCCGGAGGAAGCTTTCTTT. Translation: CSVEPDRGHPEEAFF.